This T cell receptor beta chain was documented in a study of cytomegalovirus exposure and HLA in healthy donors. General study findings and limits: Equally common other TCR beta chains were less clonally expanded than HLA-associated ones, a later analysis found. Later genetic work tied a missense DCLRE1C variant to beta-chain V and J trimming. Cytomegalovirus association was listed for 150 to 200 TCR beta chains. TCR beta sequences reportedly predicted most subjects' HLA-A and HLA-B alleles accurately.

In germline, CDR1 is SGHDT, CDR2 YYEEEE. The junction had 12 bases not matched to a gene; V was cut back by 3 bases and J by 3 bases. This CDR3 has 18 residues. This clone showed up just a few times. The antigen remains unidentified. Both 60 Vbeta primers and 13 Jbeta primers went into the PCR. The table came from immunoSEQ multiplex PCR; TCRdb's copy has only in-frame clones and leaves some out. The data hold 150,000 to 200,000 clones, with roughly 80% observed a single time. The rearrangement links TRBV5-6 to TRBJ1-4; 9 nucleotides agree with TRBD1. The TCR comes from a woman between 40 and 50 years old in good health and CMV-seronegative. The sample was PBMCs. CDR3 residues: CASSSITGTGTANEKLFF. In nucleotides, the CDR3 is TGTGCCAGCAGCTCGATTACCGGGACAGGGACCGCTAATGAAAAACTGTTTTTT.